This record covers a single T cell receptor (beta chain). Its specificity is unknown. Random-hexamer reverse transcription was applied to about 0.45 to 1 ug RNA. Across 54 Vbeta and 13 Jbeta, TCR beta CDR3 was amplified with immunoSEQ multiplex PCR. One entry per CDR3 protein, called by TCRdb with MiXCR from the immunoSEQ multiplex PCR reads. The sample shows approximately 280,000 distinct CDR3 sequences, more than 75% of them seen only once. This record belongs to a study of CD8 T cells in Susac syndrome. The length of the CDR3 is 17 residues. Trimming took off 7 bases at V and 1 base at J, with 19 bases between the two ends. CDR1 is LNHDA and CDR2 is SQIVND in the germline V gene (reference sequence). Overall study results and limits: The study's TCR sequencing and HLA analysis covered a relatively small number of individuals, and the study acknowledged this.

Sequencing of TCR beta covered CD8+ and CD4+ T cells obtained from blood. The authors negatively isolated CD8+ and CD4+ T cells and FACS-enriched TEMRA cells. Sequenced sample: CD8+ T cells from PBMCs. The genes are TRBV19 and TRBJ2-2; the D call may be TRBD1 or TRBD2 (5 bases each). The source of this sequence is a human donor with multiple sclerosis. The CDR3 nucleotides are TGTGCCAGTACCCATAGAGGGGCCGCGGGGAACACCGGGGAGCTGTTTTTT. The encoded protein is CASTHRGAAGNTGELFF.